This paragraph covers one T cell receptor (beta chain) sequence. This sample was included in a study of blood T cell repertoires in COVID-19. About the research overall: Sources were T cells, B-cell-depleted T cells, or PBMCs; the material itself was cDNA or gDNA.

Original handling: Reference gene primer amplification gave estimated nucleated cell counts. Sequenced by immunoSEQ multiplex PCR; TCRdb stores in-frame clones only, minus some. Clonal size and the V and J genes are those of that table, whereas D and trimming came from the DNA. The table has about 64,000 clones, about 93% seen once. The V segment lost 5 bases and the J segment 4 bases; nucleotides outside the gene matches: 6. The CDR3 length is 16 residues. Germline CDR1 is MDHEN and CDR2 is SYDVKM. The clonotype was recovered from a woman of 80 years or more with active COVID-19. The sequenced sample consisted of peripheral blood. The rearrangement links TRBV28 to TRBJ2-1, with 12 bases that match TRBD2. The CDR3 is CASSTWTSGNYNEQFF. The CDR3 DNA sequence: TGTGCCAGCAGTACTTGGACTAGCGGGAATTACAATGAGCAGTTCTTC.